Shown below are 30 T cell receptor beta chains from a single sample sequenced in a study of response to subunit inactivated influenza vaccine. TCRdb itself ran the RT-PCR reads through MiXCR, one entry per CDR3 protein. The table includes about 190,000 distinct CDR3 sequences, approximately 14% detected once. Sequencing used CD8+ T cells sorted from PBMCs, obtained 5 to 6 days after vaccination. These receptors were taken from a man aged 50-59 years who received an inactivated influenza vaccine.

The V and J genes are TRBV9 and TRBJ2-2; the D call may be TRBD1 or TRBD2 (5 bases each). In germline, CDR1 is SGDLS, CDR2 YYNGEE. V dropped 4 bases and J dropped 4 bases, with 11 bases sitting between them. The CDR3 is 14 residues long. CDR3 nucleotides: TGTGCCAGCAGCCCTGGGGGTACCACCGGGGAGCTGTTTTTT. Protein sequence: CASSPGGTTGELFF.

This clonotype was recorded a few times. DNA for the CDR3: TGTGCCAGCAGCATAAGCCCGGGACCTGATCCGTTTTTT. Protein: CASSISPGPDPFF. The chain couples TRBV12-3 or TRBV12-4 to TRBJ2-2, with D possibly called TRBD1 or TRBD2 (5 bases each). The CDR3 runs 13 residues. The V and J ends lost 6 bases and 16 bases respectively, with 21 bases between them.

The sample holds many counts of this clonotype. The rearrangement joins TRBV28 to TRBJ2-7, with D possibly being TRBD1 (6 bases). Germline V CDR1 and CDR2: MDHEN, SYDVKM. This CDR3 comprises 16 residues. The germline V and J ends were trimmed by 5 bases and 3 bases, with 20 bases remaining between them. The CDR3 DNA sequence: TGTGCCAGCAGTACCTCCGACAGGATCCCTTACTACGAGCAGTACTTC. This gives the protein CASSTSDRIPYYEQYF. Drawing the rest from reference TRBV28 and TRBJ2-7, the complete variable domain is DVKVTQSSRYLVKRTGEKVFLECVQDMDHENMFWYRQDPGLGLRLIYFSYDVKMKEKGDIPEGYSVSREKKERFSLILESASTNQTSMYLCASSTSDRIPYYEQYFGPGTRLTVT.

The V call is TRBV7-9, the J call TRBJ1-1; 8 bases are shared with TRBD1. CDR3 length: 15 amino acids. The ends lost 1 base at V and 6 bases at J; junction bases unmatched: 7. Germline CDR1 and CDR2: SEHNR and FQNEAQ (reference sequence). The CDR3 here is CASSLVQGAGAEAFF. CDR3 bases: TGTGCCAGCAGCTTAGTGCAGGGGGCAGGGGCTGAAGCTTTCTTT. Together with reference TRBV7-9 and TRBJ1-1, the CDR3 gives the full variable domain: DTGVSQNPRHKITKRGQNVTFRCDPISEHNRLYWYRQTLGQGPEFLTYFQNEAQLEKSRLLSDRFSAERPKGSFSTLEIQRTEQGDSAMYLCASSLVQGAGAEAFFGQGTRLTVV.

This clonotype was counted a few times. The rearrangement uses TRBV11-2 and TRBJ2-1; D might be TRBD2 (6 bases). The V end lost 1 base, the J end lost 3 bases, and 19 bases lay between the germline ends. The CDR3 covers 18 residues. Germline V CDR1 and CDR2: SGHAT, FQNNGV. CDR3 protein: CASSLVWASGLIYNEQFF. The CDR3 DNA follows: TGTGCCAGCAGCTTAGTCTGGGCCAGCGGGCTCATCTACAATGAGCAGTTCTTC.

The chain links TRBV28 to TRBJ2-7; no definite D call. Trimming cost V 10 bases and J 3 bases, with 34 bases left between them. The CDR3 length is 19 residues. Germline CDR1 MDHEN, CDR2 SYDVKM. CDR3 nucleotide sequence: TGTGCCACCCGCATCCTTGGGTCAGCGCCAAGTGGGATTTACTACGAGCAGTACTTC. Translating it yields CATRILGSAPSGIYYEQYF. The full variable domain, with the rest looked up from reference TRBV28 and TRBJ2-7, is DVKVTQSSRYLVKRTGEKVFLECVQDMDHENMFWYRQDPGLGLRLIYFSYDVKMKEKGDIPEGYSVSREKKERFSLILESASTNQTSMYLCATRILGSAPSGIYYEQYFGPGTRLTVT.

The CDR3 coding sequence is TGCGCCAGCAGCCAAGAGGGAGGTAGGCCCTACGAGCAGTACTTC. Its protein product is CASSQEGGRPYEQYF. The gene calls are TRBV4-3 and TRBJ2-7; perhaps TRBD2 as D (6 bases). V was trimmed by 0 bases and J by 2 bases, leaving 11 bases between them. The germline V gene has CDR1 LGHNA and CDR2 YSLEER. The CDR3 spans 15 residues.

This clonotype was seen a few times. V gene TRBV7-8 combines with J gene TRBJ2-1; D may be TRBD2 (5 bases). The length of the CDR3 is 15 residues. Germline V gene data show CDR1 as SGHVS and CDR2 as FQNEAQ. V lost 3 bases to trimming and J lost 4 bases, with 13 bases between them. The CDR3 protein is CASSFGGDAYNEQFF. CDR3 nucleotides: TGTGCCAGCAGCTTTGGAGGCGATGCGTACAATGAGCAGTTCTTC.

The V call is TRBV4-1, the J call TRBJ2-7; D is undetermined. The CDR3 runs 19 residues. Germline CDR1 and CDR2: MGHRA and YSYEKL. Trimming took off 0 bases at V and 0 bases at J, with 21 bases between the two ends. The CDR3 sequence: CASSQDELPVPLISYEQYF. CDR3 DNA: TGCGCCAGCAGCCAAGATGAATTACCAGTCCCCTTGATCTCCTACGAGCAGTACTTC.

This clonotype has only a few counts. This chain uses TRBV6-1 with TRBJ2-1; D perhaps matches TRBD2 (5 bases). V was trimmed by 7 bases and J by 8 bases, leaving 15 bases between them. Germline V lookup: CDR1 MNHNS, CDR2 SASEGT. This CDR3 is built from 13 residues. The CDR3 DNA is TGTGCCAGCACGGGAACGAGAGGTGATGAGCAGTTCTTC. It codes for CASTGTRGDEQFF.

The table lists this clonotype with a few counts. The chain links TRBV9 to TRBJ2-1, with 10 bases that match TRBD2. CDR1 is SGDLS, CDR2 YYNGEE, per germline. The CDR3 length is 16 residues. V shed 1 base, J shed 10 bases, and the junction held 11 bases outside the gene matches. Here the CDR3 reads CASSVSLNLAGEEQFF. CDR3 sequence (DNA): TGTGCCAGCAGCGTATCGCTAAACCTAGCGGGAGAGGAGCAGTTCTTC.

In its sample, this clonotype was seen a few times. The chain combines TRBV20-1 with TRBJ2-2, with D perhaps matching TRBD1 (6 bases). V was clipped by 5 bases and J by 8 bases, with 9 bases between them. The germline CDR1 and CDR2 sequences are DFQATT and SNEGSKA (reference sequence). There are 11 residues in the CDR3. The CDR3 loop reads CSAWTAGELFF. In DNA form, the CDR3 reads TGCAGTGCTTGGACAGCTGGGGAGCTGTTTTTT.

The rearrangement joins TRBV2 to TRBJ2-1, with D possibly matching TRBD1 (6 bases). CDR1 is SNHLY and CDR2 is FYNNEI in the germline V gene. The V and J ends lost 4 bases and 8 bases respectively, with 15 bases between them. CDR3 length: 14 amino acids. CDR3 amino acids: CASSVSGEIYEQFF. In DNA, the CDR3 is TGTGCCAGCAGTGTATCAGGGGAAATCTATGAGCAGTTCTTC.

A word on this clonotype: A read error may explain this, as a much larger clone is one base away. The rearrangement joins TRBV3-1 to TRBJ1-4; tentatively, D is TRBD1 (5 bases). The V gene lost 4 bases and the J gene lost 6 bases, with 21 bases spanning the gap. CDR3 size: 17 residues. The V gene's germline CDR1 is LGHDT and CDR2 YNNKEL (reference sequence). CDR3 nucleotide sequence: TGTGCCAGCAGCCCACACCTGGGGGAGAAGACTGATGAAAAACTGTTTTTT. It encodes CASSPHLGEKTDEKLFF.

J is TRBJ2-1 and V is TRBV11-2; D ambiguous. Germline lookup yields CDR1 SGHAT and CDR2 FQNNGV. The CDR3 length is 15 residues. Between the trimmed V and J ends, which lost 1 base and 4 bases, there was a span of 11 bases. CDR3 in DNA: TGTGCCAGCAGCTTAGTATATTTCGGTTACAATGAGCAGTTCTTC. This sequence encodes CASSLVYFGYNEQFF.

The DNA of the CDR3 is TGTGCCAGTAGTGTACCCGTGGGCAATGAGCAGTTCTTC. Protein: CASSVPVGNEQFF. The chain uses TRBV19 and TRBJ2-1; D is undetermined. Trimming left V 5 bases short and J 6 bases short, with 11 bases between. The CDR3 sequence is 13 residues long. The V gene's germline CDR1 is LNHDA and CDR2 SQIVND (reference sequence). The full variable domain, with the rest looked up from reference TRBV19 and TRBJ2-1, is DGGITQSPKYLFRKEGQNVTLSCEQNLNHDAMYWYRQDPGQGLRLIYYSQIVNDFQKGDIAEGYSVSREKKESFPLTVTSAQKNPTAFYLCASSVPVGNEQFFGPGTRLTVL.

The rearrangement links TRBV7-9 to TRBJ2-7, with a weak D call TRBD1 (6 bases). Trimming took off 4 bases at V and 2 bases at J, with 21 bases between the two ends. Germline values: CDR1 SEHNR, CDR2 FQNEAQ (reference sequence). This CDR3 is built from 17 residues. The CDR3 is CASSSTHLRDKTYEQYF. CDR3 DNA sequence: TGTGCCAGCAGCTCAACGCATTTGAGGGACAAAACCTACGAGCAGTACTTC. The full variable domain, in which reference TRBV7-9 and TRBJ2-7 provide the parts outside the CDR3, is DTGVSQNPRHKITKRGQNVTFRCDPISEHNRLYWYRQTLGQGPEFLTYFQNEAQLEKSRLLSDRFSAERPKGSFSTLEIQRTEQGDSAMYLCASSSTHLRDKTYEQYFGPGTRLTVT.

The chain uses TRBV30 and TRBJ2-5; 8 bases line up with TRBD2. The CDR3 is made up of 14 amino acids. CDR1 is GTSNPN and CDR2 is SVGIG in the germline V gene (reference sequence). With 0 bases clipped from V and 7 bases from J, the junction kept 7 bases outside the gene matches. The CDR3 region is CAWSVGAGEGTQYF. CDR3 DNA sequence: TGTGCCTGGAGTGTAGGAGCGGGAGAGGGGACCCAGTACTTC. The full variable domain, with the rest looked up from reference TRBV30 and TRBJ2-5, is SQTIHQWPATLVQPVGSPLSLECTVEGTSNPNLYWYRQAAGRGLQLLFYSVGIGQISSEVPQNLSASRPQDRQFILSSKKLLLSDSGFYLCAWSVGAGEGTQYFGPGTRLLVL.

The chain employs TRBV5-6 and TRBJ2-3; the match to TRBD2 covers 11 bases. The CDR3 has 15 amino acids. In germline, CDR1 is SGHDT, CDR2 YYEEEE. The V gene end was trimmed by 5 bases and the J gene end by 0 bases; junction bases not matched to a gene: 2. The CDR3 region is CASSRLAGSTDTQYF. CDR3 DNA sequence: TGTGCCAGCAGTAGACTAGCGGGGAGCACAGATACGCAGTATTTT.

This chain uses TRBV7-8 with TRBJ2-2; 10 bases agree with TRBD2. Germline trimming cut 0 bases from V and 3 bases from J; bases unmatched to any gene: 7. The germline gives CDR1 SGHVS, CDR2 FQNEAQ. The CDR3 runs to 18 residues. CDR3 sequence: CASSLALLAGAYTGELFF. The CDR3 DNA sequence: TGTGCCAGCAGCTTAGCCCTCCTAGCGGGAGCTTACACCGGGGAGCTGTTTTTT. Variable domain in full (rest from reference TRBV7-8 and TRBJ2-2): GAGVSQSPRYKVAKRGQDVALRCDPISGHVSLFWYQQALGQGPEFLTYFQNEAQLDKSGLPSDRFFAERPEGSVSTLKIQRTQQEDSAVYLCASSLALLAGAYTGELFFGEGSRLTVL.

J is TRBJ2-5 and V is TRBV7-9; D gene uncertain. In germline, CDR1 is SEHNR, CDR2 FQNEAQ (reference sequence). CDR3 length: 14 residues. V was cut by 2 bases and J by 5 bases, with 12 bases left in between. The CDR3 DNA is TGTGCCAGCAGCTTAAGGGCTGTCGGGGAGACCCAGTACTTC. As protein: CASSLRAVGETQYF.

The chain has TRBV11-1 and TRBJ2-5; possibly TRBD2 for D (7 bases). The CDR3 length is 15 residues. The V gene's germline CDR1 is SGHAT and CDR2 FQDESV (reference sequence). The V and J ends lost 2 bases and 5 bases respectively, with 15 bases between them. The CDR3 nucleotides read TGTGCCAGCAGCTTAAGTCGGGGGGCCGCGGAGACCCAGTACTTC. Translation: CASSLSRGAAETQYF.

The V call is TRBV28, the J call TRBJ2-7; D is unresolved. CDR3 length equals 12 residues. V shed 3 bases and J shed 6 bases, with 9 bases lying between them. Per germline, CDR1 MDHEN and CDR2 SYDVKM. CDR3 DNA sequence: TGTGCCAGCAGTTTGAAGGTGGGCGAGCAGTACTTC. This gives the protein CASSLKVGEQYF.

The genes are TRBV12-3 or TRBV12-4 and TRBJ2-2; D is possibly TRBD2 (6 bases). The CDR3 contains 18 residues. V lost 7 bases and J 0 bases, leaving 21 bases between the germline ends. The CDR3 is CASTPIREEHPNTGELFF. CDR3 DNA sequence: TGTGCCAGCACCCCGATTAGGGAGGAGCACCCGAACACCGGGGAGCTGTTTTTT.

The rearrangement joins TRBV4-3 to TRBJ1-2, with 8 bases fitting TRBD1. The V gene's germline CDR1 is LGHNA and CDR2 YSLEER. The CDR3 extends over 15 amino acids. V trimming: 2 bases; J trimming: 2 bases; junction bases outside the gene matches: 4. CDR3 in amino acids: CASSQPGQGNYGYTF. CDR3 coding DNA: TGCGCCAGCAGCCAACCCGGACAGGGAAACTATGGCTACACCTTC.

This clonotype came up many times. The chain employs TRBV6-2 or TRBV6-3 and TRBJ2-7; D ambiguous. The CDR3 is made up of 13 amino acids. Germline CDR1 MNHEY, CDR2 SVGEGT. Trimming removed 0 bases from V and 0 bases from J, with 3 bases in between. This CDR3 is CASSYSHSYEQYF. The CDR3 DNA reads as TGTGCCAGCAGTTACTCACACTCCTACGAGCAGTACTTC.

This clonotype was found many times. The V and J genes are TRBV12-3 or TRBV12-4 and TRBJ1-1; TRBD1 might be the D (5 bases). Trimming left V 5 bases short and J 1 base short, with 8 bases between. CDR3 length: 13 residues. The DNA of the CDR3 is TGTGCCAGCAGTCGACAGAGGAACACTGAAGCTTTCTTT. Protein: CASSRQRNTEAFF.

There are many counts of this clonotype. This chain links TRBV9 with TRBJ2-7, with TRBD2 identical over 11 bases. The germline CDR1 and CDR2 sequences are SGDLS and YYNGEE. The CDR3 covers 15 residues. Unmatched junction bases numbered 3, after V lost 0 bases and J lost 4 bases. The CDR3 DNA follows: TGTGCCAGCAGCGTAGGTCTAGCGGGAGGATACGAGCAGTACTTC. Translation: CASSVGLAGGYEQYF. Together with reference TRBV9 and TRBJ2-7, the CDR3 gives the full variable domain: DSGVTQTPKHLITATGQRVTLRCSPRSGDLSVYWYQQSLDQGLQFLIQYYNGEERAKGNILERFSAQQFPDLHSELNLSSLELGDSALYFCASSVGLAGGYEQYFGPGTRLTVT.

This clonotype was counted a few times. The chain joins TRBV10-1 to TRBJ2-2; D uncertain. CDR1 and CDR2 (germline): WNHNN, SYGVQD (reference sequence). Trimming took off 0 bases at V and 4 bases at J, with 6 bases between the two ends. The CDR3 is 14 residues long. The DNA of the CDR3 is TGCGCCAGCAGTGAGTCCAAGGTCACCGGGGAGCTGTTTTTT. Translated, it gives CASSESKVTGELFF.

CDR3 sequence reads: CASSEISGANVLTF. The CDR3 DNA sequence: TGTGCCAGCAGTGAGATCTCTGGGGCCAACGTCCTGACTTTC. The chain uses TRBV25-1 and TRBJ2-6; no firm D call. Germline loops: CDR1 MGHDK, CDR2 SYGVNS. V lost 3 bases, J lost 0 bases, and 3 bases lay in between. The CDR3 extends over 14 amino acids.